The rows below give T cell receptor beta chains drawn from one sample of a study of cytomegalovirus exposure and HLA in healthy donors. Only in-frame clones appear in the TCRdb table, and some are missing; sequencing was by immunoSEQ multiplex PCR. The sample includes around 120,000 clones, roughly 72% of them seen just once. The material sequenced was PBMCs. These receptors all stem from a woman aged 45 to 65 in good health and CMV-seronegative. The CDR3 runs from the conserved cysteine through the conserved F or W. A D gene is named only where the DNA matches it firmly. Clone size is stated in some rows and not others, as once, few, many or a class when expanded.

clone_size d_call j_call v_call cdr3_aa cdr3_nt
NA NA TRBJ2-7 TRBV29-1 CSVGHSYEQYF TGCAGCGTTGGACATTCCTACGAGCAGTACTTC
few TRBD2 TRBJ2-2 TRBV25-1 CASTRSGTNTGELFF TGTGCCAGCACCCGTAGCGGGACGAACACCGGGGAGCTGTTTTTT
NA TRBD1 TRBJ1-4 TRBV14 CASSQERDRGASYEKLFF TGTGCCAGCAGCCAAGAACGGGACAGGGGCGCCTCGTATGAAAAACTGTTTTTT
NA NA TRBJ1-2 TRBV7-3 CASSPTGLTNYGYTF TGTGCCAGCAGCCCAACGGGACTGACTAACTATGGCTACACCTTC
NA NA TRBJ2-5 TRBV4-2 CASSRDSQETQYF TGTGCCAGCAGCCGAGACAGCCAAGAGACCCAGTACTTC
NA NA TRBJ2-6 TRBV5-1 CASSLGQITIPSGANVLTF TGCGCCAGCAGCTTGGGACAGATTACGATCCCCTCTGGGGCCAACGTCCTGACTTTC
NA TRBD2 TRBJ2-5 TRBV19 CASSVRLAGNQETQYF TGTGCCAGTAGTGTCCGACTAGCGGGAAATCAAGAGACCCAGTACTTC
NA TRBD2 TRBJ2-7 TRBV5-4 CASSPTLAGVYGEQYF TGTGCCAGCAGCCCCACCTTAGCGGGAGTTTATGGCGAGCAGTACTTC
NA NA TRBJ1-5 TRBV9 CASSNGVNQPQHF TGTGCCAGCAGCAACGGGGTTAATCAGCCCCAGCATTTT
NA NA TRBJ2-1 TRBV14 CASSQSREILYKNEQFF TGTGCCAGCAGCCAGAGCAGGGAAATTCTGTACAAGAATGAGCAGTTCTTC
NA TRBD2 TRBJ2-2 TRBV7-2 CASSHSGRHTGELFF TGTGCCAGCAGCCATAGCGGGAGGCACACCGGGGAGCTGTTTTTT
NA NA TRBJ1-4 TRBV25-1 CASSEGRANNEKLFF TGTGCCAGCAGTGAGGGCAGGGCTAATAATGAAAAACTGTTTTTT
NA TRBD2 TRBJ2-1 TRBV7-9 CARRGLAAHNEQFF TGTGCCAGGAGGGGACTAGCGGCACACAATGAGCAGTTCTTC
NA NA TRBJ1-6 TRBV27 CASSLGGHPGSSYNSPLHF TGTGCCAGCAGCCTTGGAGGGCACCCTGGGAGCTCCTATAATTCACCCCTCCACTTT
NA NA TRBJ2-3 TRBV7-9 CASSREGQLTDTQYF TGTGCCAGCAGCAGAGAAGGACAGTTGACAGATACGCAGTATTTT
NA NA TRBJ2-1 TRBV25-1 CASSEIQQGSYNEQFF TGTGCCAGCAGTGAAATCCAACAGGGCTCCTACAATGAGCAGTTCTTC
few TRBD2 TRBJ2-3 TRBV7-9 CASSNSGRVDTQYF TGTGCCAGCAGCAATAGCGGGCGTGTTGATACGCAGTATTTT
NA TRBD1 TRBJ1-1 TRBV6-6 CASNGQGMNTEAFF TGTGCCAGCAACGGACAGGGTATGAACACTGAAGCTTTCTTT
few NA TRBJ1-2 TRBV28 CASGPQRGYGYTF TGTGCCAGCGGTCCACAAAGGGGGTATGGCTACACCTTC
NA TRBD1 TRBJ2-2 TRBV4-3 CASSHADRDTGELFF TGCGCCAGCAGCCATGCGGACAGGGACACCGGGGAGCTGTTTTTT
few NA TRBJ2-5 TRBV7-2 CASSFGGETQYF TGTGCCAGCAGCTTCGGGGGAGAGACCCAGTACTTC
NA TRBD1 TRBJ2-7 TRBV6-1 CASSKRQGGSYEQYF TGTGCCAGCAGTAAACGACAGGGGGGCTCCTACGAGCAGTACTTC
NA TRBD1 TRBJ1-5 TRBV6-5 CASSRTGNSNQPQHF TGTGCCAGCAGCAGGACAGGCAATAGCAATCAGCCCCAGCATTTT
NA TRBD2 TRBJ2-7 TRBV7-6 CASSLKRLAGGGSSYEQYF TGTGCCAGCAGCTTAAAGCGACTAGCGGGAGGAGGGAGCTCCTACGAGCAGTACTTC
NA TRBD1 TRBJ1-1 TRBV7-6 CASSFIRGSEAFF TGTGCCAGCAGCTTTATCAGGGGGTCTGAAGCTTTCTTT
NA TRBD1 TRBJ2-5 TRBV7-2 CASSSGQGTETQYF TGTGCCAGCAGCTCGGGACAGGGCACAGAGACCCAGTACTTC
NA TRBD2 TRBJ2-1 TRBV11-3 CASSRGGWDGGYEQFF TGTGCCAGCAGCCGAGGCGGGTGGGACGGGGGGTATGAGCAGTTCTTC
few TRBD2 TRBJ2-6 TRBV7-9 CASSLPGGTSGANVLTF TGTGCCAGCAGCTTGCCGGGGGGGACATCTGGGGCCAACGTCCTGACTTTC
NA TRBD1 TRBJ1-4 TRBV11-3 CASSPDRAGEKLFF TGTGCCAGCAGCCCTGACAGGGCCGGTGAAAAACTGTTTTTT
NA TRBD2 TRBJ2-1 TRBV30 CAWSSGTSGYNEQFF TGTGCCTGGAGCTCCGGGACTAGCGGCTACAATGAGCAGTTCTTC
NA TRBD2 TRBJ2-1 TRBV6-5 CASSYGAGGSYNEQFF TGTGCCAGCAGTTACGGAGCGGGAGGGTCCTACAATGAGCAGTTCTTC
NA TRBD2 TRBJ2-2 TRBV7-3 CASRLLAANTGELFF TGTGCCAGCAGGTTACTAGCGGCGAACACCGGGGAGCTGTTTTTT
NA NA TRBJ2-4 TRBV29-1 CSVRTVAKNIQYF TGCAGCGTGCGGACTGTAGCCAAAAACATTCAGTACTTC
NA TRBD2 TRBJ2-1 TRBV25-1 CASSPRRLAGYNEQFF TGTGCCAGCAGCCCAAGGAGACTAGCGGGGTACAATGAGCAGTTCTTC